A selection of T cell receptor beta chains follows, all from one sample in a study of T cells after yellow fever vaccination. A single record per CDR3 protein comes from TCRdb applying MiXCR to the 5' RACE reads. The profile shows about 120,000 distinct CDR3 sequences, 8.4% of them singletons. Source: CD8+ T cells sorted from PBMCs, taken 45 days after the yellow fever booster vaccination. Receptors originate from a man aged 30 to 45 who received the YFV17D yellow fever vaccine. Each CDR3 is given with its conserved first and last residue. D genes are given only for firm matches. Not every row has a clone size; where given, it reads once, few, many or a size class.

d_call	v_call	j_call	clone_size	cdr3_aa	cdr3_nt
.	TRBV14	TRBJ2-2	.	CASSPDGRGSGELFF	TGTGCCAGCAGCCCAGATGGCAGGGGCTCCGGGGAGCTGTTTTTT
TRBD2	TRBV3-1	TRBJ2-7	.	CASSQGLALREQYF	TGTGCCAGCAGCCAAGGACTAGCGTTAAGGGAGCAGTACTTC
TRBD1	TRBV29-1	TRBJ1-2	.	CSGERADREIGYTF	TGCAGCGGGGAGAGGGCCGACAGGGAGATTGGCTACACCTTC
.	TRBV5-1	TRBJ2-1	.	CASSLKENEQFF	TGCGCCAGCAGCTTGAAGGAGAATGAGCAGTTCTTC
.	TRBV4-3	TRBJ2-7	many	CASSQDGSRWTEQYF	TGCGCCAGCAGCCAAGATGGGTCTCGCTGGACTGAGCAGTACTTC
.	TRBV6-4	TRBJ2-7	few	CASRGGASTYEQYF	TGTGCCAGCCGAGGTGGGGCGTCAACCTACGAGCAGTACTTC
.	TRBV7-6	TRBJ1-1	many	CASSLEAQGGPEAFF	TGTGCCAGCAGCTTAGAGGCTCAGGGTGGGCCTGAAGCTTTCTTT
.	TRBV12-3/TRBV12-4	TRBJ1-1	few	CASSFGGSSTEAFF	TGTGCCAGCAGTTTCGGGGGAAGTAGCACTGAAGCTTTCTTT
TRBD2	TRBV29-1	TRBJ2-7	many	CSVEAGLALYF	TGCAGCGTTGAAGCGGGACTAGCGCTATACTTC
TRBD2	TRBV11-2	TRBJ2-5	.	CASSSYPRLGLATERETQYF	TGTGCCAGCAGCTCTTATCCGAGGTTGGGACTAGCGACGGAAAGGGAGACCCAGTACTTC
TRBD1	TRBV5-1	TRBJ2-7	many	CASSFGTGGGYEQYF	TGCGCCAGCAGCTTCGGGACAGGGGGGGGATACGAGCAGTACTTC
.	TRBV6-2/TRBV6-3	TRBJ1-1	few	CASSQPLTVMNTEAFF	TGTGCCAGCAGTCAACCGTTGACAGTCATGAACACTGAAGCTTTCTTT
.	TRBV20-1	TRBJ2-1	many	CSASGGEQFF	TGCAGTGCTAGTGGGGGGGAGCAGTTCTTC
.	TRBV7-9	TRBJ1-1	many	CASSTGLGNTEAFF	TGTGCCAGCAGTACGGGGTTGGGGAACACTGAAGCTTTCTTT
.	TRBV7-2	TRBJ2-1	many	CASSLILGGTVYNEQFF	TGTGCCAGCAGCTTAATTCTGGGCGGGACAGTGTACAATGAGCAGTTCTTC
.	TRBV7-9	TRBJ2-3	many	CASSLDQENSWAQYF	TGTGCCAGCAGCTTAGACCAAGAGAATAGCTGGGCGCAGTATTTT
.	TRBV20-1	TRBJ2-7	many	CSARGRSSYEQYF	TGCAGTGCTAGAGGTCGGTCTAGCTACGAGCAGTACTTC
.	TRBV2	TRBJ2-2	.	CASSEKGQGLNTGELFF	TGTGCCAGCAGTGAAAAAGGTCAGGGCTTGAACACCGGGGAGCTGTTTTTT
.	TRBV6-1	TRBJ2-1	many	CATIYRGGNEQFF	TGTGCCACCATCTACAGGGGAGGAAATGAGCAGTTCTTC
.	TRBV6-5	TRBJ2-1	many	CASGRRNEDRGNEQFF	TGTGCCAGCGGGAGACGAAATGAGGATCGCGGGAATGAGCAGTTCTTC
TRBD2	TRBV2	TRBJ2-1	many	CASSEGTSGSLPYNEQFF	TGTGCCAGCAGTGAAGGGACTAGCGGGAGTCTTCCCTACAATGAGCAGTTCTTC
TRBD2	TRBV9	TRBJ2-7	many	CASSAHAGVTSGRAYEQYF	TGTGCCAGCAGCGCCCACGCCGGGGTAACTAGCGGGAGGGCCTACGAGCAGTACTTC
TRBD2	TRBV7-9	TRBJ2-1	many	CASSPAGLAGYEQFF	TGTGCCAGCAGCCCCGCGGGACTAGCGGGATATGAGCAGTTCTTC
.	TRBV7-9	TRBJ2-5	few	CASSLGSARPLQETQYF	TGTGCCAGCAGCTTAGGGTCAGCCCGACCGCTTCAAGAGACCCAGTACTTC
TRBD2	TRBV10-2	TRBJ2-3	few	CASLTTSGSADTQYF	TGCGCCAGCCTAACGACTAGCGGGAGTGCAGATACGCAGTATTTT
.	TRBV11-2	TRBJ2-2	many	CASSLDRSRGELFF	TGTGCCAGCAGCTTAGATCGTAGCCGAGGGGAGCTGTTTTTT
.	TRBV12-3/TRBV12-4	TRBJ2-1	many	CASSFGGGSYNEQFF	TGTGCCAGCAGTTTCGGGGGAGGCTCCTACAATGAGCAGTTCTTC
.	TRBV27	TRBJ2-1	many	CASSLSGEPDEQFF	TGTGCCAGCAGTTTAAGTGGGGAGCCAGATGAGCAGTTCTTC
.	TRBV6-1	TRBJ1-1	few	CASSERRGFTEAFF	TGTGCCAGCAGTGAACGCCGGGGCTTCACTGAAGCTTTCTTT
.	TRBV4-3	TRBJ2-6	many	CASSQDGNRISGANVLTF	TGCGCCAGCAGCCAAGACGGGAACAGGATCTCTGGGGCCAACGTCCTGACTTTC
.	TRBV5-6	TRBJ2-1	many	CASSLGKTPLYNEQFF	TGTGCCAGCAGCTTAGGGAAAACCCCCCTTTACAATGAGCAGTTCTTC
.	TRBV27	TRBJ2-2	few	CASSTEYTGELFF	TGTGCCAGCAGTACCGAATACACCGGGGAGCTGTTTTTT
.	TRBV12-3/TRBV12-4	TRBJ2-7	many	CASSLWTTQPNEQYF	TGTGCCAGCAGTTTATGGACTACCCAACCCAACGAGCAGTACTTC
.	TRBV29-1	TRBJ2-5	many	CSVYREYGETQYF	TGCAGCGTTTATAGGGAGTATGGGGAGACCCAGTACTTC
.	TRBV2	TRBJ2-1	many	CASRLNEQFF	TGTGCCAGCAGACTCAATGAGCAGTTCTTC
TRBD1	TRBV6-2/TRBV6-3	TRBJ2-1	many	CASDRGQGNEQFF	TGTGCCAGCGACAGGGGGCAGGGCAATGAGCAGTTCTTC
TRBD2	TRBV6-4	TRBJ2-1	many	CASSDGVSGYNEQFF	TGTGCCAGCAGTGACGGGGTTAGCGGGTACAATGAGCAGTTCTTC
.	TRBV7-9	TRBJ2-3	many	CASSPKGGEDTDTQYF	TGTGCCAGCAGTCCAAAAGGGGGAGAAGACACAGATACGCAGTATTTT
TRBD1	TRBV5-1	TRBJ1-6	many	CASSEGQGNSPLHF	TGCGCCAGCAGCGAGGGACAGGGGAATTCACCCCTCCACTTT
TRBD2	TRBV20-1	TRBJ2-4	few	CSARGPGLAEGKNIQYF	TGCAGTGCTAGGGGCCCCGGACTAGCCGAGGGCAAAAACATTCAGTACTTC
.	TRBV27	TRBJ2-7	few	CASSLSMGRSYEQYF	TGTGCCAGCAGTTTATCGATGGGCCGTTCCTACGAGCAGTACTTC